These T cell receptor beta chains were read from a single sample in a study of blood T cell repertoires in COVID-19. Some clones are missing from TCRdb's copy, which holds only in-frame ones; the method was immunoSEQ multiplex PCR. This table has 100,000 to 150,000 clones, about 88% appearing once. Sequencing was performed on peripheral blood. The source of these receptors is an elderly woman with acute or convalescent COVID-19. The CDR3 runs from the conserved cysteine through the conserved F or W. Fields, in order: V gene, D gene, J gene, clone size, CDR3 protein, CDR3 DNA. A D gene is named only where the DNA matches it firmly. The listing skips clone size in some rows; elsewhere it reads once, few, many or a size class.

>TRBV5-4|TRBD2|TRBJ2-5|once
CASSLRLAGGETQYF
TGTGCCAGCAGCTTGAGACTAGCGGGAGGCGAGACCCAGTACTTC
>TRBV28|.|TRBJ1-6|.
CASSQGQSDSPLHF
TGTGCCAGCAGCCAAGGACAATCGGATTCACCCCTCCACTTT
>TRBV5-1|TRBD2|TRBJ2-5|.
CASSLGLAGGHQETQYF
TGCGCCAGCAGCCTCGGACTAGCGGGGGGGCATCAGGAGACCCAGTACTTC
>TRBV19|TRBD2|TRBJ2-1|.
CASTPSGTRGTFYNEQFF
TGTGCCAGTACCCCTAGCGGGACTAGGGGAACCTTCTACAATGAGCAGTTCTTC
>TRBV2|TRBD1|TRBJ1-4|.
CASRPDRLFNEKLFF
TGTGCCAGCAGACCGGACAGGCTGTTTAATGAAAAACTGTTTTTT
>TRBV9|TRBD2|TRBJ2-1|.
CASSVGSGGDNEQFF
TGTGCCAGCAGCGTAGGGAGCGGGGGGGACAATGAGCAGTTCTTC
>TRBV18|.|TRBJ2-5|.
CASSPQTRETQYF
TGTGCCAGCTCACCCCAGACTAGAGAGACCCAGTACTTC
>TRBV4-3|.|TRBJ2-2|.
CASSQPNGVNTGELFF
TGCGCCAGCAGCCAGCCTAACGGGGTGAACACCGGGGAGCTGTTTTTT
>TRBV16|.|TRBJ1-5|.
CASSQSLPGGYQPQHF
TGTGCCAGCAGCCAATCTCTCCCAGGAGGGTATCAGCCCCAGCATTTT
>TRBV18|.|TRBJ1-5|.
CASSPRTENQPQHF
TGTGCCAGCTCACCACGGACAGAGAATCAGCCCCAGCATTTT
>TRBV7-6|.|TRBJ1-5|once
CASSLGGREPQHF
TGTGCCAGCAGCCTGGGGGGGCGGGAGCCCCAGCATTTT
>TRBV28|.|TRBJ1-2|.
CASSFRFGYTF
TGTGCCAGCAGTTTCCGGTTTGGCTACACCTTC
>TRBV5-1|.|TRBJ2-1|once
CASSYDGRGAVAYNEQFF
TGCGCCAGCAGTTATGACGGTCGGGGGGCGGTAGCCTACAATGAGCAGTTCTTC
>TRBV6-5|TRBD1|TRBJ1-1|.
CASSQTGAEAFF
TGTGCCAGCAGCCAGACAGGGGCTGAAGCTTTCTTT
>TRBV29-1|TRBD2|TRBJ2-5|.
CSVRRGQETQYF
TGCAGCGTTAGGCGGGGGCAAGAGACCCAGTACTTC
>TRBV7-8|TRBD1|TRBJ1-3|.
CASSFSSGTGFGNTIYF
TGTGCCAGCAGCTTTTCCTCCGGGACAGGTTTTGGAAACACCATATATTTT
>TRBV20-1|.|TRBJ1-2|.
CSARYSYGYTF
TGCAGTGCTAGGTACAGCTATGGCTACACCTTC
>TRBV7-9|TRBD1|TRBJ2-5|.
CASRRGQGVGRLQETQYF
TGTGCCAGCAGACGAGGACAGGGGGTCGGTAGGTTGCAAGAGACCCAGTACTTC
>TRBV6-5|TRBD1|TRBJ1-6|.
CASSHDRVRRF
TGTGCCAGCAGTCATGACAGGGTTCGTCGCTTT
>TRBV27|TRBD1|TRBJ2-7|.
CASSLLGTGPYEQYF
TGTGCCAGCAGTTTATTAGGGACAGGGCCCTACGAGCAGTACTTC
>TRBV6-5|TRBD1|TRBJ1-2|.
CASSYSHRGGYTF
TGTGCCAGCAGTTACTCACACAGGGGCGGCTACACCTTC
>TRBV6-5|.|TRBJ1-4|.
CASSYSGGREKLFF
TGTGCCAGCAGTTACAGCGGGGGTCGAGAAAAACTGTTTTTT
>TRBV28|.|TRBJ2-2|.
CASSAPGVNTGELFF
TGTGCCAGCAGTGCTCCAGGGGTGAACACCGGGGAGCTGTTTTTT
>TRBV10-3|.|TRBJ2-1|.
CAISEERFQPYNEQFF
TGTGCCATCAGTGAAGAGAGGTTTCAACCTTACAATGAGCAGTTCTTC
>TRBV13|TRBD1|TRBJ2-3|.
CASSSGQGFTDTQYF
TGTGCCAGCAGCTCCGGACAGGGGTTCACAGATACGCAGTATTTT
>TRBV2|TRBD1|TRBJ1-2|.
CASSYMGQGAGYGYTF
TGTGCCAGCAGCTATATGGGACAGGGGGCAGGGTATGGCTACACCTTC
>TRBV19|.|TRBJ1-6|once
CASSLQGAVSYNSPLHF
TGTGCCAGTAGTTTACAGGGTGCGGTCTCCTATAATTCACCCCTCCACTTT
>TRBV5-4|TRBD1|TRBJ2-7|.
CASSPDRGSYEQYF
TGTGCCAGCAGCCCGGACAGGGGGTCCTACGAGCAGTACTTC
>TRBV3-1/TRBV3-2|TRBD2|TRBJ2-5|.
CASSQSGGSGTQYF
TGTGCCAGCAGCCAGAGCGGGGGCTCCGGGACCCAGTACTTC
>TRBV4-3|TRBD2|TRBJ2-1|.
CASSQDSPTGGHNEQFF
TGCGCCAGCAGCCAAGATTCCCCTACGGGGGGGCACAATGAGCAGTTCTTC
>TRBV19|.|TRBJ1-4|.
CASSIQGAGNEKLFF
TGTGCCAGTAGTATCCAGGGAGCGGGTAATGAAAAACTGTTTTTT
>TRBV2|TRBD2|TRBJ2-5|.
CASRGRTSGGYQETQYF
TGTGCCAGCAGAGGGAGGACTAGCGGGGGGTACCAAGAGACCCAGTACTTC
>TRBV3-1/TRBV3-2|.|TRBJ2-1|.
CASEGVPYNEQFF
TGTGCCAGCGAGGGGGTACCCTACAATGAGCAGTTCTTC
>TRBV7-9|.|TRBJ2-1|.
CASSPAGAYNEQFF
TGTGCCAGCAGTCCCGCCGGGGCCTACAATGAGCAGTTCTTC
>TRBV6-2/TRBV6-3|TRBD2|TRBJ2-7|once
CASSYMGTSGDAYEQYF
TGTGCCAGCAGTTACATGGGGACTAGCGGGGATGCCTACGAGCAGTACTTC
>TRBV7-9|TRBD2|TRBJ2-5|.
CASSLSGGETQYF
TGTGCCAGCAGCTTAAGCGGGGGCGAGACCCAGTACTTC
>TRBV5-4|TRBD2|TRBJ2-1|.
CASSLGSGGPGEQFF
TGTGCCAGCAGCTTGGGCAGCGGGGGGCCAGGTGAGCAGTTCTTC
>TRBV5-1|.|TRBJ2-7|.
CASSLRGSYEQYF
TGCGCCAGCAGCTTGAGGGGGTCCTACGAGCAGTACTTC
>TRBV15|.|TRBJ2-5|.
CATSRDLGSMGSGETQYF
TGTGCCACCAGCAGAGATTTAGGCAGCATGGGATCGGGGGAGACCCAGTACTTC
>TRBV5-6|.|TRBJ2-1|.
CASSLVGLDNEQFF
TGTGCCAGCAGCTTGGTGGGGCTCGACAATGAGCAGTTCTTC
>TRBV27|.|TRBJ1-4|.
CASSLYGRGLEKLFF
TGTGCCAGCAGTTTATACGGCAGGGGTCTCGAAAAACTGTTTTTT
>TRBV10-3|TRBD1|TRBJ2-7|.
CAISPGTGGYEQYF
TGTGCCATCAGCCCCGGGACAGGGGGCTACGAGCAGTACTTC
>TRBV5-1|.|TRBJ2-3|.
CASSQGSQGSQYF
TGCGCCAGCAGCCAAGGTTCCCAGGGGTCGCAGTATTTT
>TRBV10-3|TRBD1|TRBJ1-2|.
CAISFDRENGYTF
TGTGCCATCAGTTTCGACAGGGAGAATGGCTACACCTTC
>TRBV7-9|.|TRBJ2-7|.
CASSLEAGRTSSYEQYF
TGTGCCAGCAGCTTAGAGGCGGGGCGTACTAGCTCCTACGAGCAGTACTTC
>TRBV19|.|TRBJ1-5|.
CASKNRELGQPQHF
TGTGCCAGTAAAAACAGGGAGCTCGGTCAGCCCCAGCATTTT
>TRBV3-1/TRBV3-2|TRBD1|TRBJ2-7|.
CASSRGTGGSYEQYF
TGTGCCAGCAGCCGTGGGACAGGTGGGTCCTACGAGCAGTACTTC
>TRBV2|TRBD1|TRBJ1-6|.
CATRQGANSPLHF
TGTGCCACCAGACAGGGGGCTAATTCACCCCTCCACTTT
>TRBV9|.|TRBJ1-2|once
CASSAQGGGTGYTF
TGTGCCAGCAGCGCCCAAGGCGGGGGGACAGGCTACACCTTC
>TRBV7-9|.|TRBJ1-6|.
CASNVGRNSPLHF
TGTGCCAGTAATGTGGGCCGCAATTCACCCCTCCACTTT
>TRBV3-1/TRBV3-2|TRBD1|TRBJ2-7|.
CASSKTGGISYEQYF
TGTGCCAGCAGTAAGACAGGGGGAATCTCCTACGAGCAGTACTTC
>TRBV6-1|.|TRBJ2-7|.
CASSVYTGGSSYEQYF
TGTGCCAGCAGTGTTTACACCGGCGGATCCTCCTACGAGCAGTACTTC
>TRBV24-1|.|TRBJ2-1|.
CATSGSSLGWQFF
TGTGCCACCAGTGGGTCTAGTCTTGGGTGGCAGTTCTTC